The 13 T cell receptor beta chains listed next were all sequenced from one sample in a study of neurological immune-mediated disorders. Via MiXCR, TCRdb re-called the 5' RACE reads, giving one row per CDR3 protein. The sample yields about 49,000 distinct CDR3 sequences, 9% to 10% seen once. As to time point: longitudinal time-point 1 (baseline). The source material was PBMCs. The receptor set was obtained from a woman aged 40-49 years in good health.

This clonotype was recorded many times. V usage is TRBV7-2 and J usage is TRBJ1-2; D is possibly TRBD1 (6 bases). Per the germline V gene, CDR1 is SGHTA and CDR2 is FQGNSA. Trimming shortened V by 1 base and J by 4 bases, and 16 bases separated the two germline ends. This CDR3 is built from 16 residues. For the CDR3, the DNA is TGTGCCAGCAGCTTAGAACAGGGACGTCCCCTCTATGGCTACACCTTC. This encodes CASSLEQGRPLYGYTF.

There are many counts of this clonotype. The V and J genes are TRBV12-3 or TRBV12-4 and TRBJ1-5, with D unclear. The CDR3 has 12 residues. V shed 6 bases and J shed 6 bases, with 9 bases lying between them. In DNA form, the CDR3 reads TGTGCCAGCAGGGAAGGTAGTCAGCCCCAGCATTTT. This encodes CASREGSQPQHF.

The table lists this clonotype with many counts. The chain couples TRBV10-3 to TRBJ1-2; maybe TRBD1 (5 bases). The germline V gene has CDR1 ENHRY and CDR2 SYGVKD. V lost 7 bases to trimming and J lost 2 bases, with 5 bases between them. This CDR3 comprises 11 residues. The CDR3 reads CAITGNYGYTF. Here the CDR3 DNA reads TGTGCCATCACAGGGAACTATGGCTACACCTTC.

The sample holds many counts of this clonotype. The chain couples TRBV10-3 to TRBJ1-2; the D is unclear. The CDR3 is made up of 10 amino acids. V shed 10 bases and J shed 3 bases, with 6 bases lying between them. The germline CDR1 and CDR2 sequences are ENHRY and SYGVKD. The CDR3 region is CATQDYGYTF. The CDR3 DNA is TGTGCCACTCAGGACTATGGCTACACCTTC.

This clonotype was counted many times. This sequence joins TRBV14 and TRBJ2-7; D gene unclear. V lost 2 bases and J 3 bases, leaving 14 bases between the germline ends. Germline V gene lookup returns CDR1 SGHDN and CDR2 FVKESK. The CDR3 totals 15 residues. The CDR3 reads CASSQLVAGLYEQYF. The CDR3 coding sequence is TGTGCCAGCAGCCAATTGGTTGCAGGTCTCTACGAGCAGTACTTC.

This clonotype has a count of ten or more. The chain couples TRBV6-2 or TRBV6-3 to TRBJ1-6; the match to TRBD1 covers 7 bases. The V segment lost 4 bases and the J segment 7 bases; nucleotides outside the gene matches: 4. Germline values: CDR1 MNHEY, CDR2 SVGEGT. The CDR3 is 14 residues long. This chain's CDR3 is CASSLGGQNSPLHF. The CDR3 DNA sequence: TGTGCCAGCAGTTTGGGGGGACAGAATTCACCCCTCCACTTT.

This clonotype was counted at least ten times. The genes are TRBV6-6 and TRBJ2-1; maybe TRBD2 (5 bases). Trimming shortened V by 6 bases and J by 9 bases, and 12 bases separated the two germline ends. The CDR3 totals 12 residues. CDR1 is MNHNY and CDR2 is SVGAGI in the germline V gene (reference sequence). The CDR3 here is CASSPPGIEQFF. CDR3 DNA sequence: TGTGCCAGCAGCCCCCCCGGGATTGAGCAGTTCTTC.

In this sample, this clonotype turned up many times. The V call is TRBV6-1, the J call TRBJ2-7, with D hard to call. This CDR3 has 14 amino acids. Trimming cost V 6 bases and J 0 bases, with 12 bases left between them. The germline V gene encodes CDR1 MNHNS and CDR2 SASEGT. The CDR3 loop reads CASSQKTSSYEQYF. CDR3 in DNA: TGTGCCAGCAGCCAGAAGACAAGCTCCTACGAGCAGTACTTC.

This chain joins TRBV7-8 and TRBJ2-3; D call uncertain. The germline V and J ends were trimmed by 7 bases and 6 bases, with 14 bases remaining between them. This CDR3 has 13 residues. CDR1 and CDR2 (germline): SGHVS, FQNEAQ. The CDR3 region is CASTPTVADTQYF. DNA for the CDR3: TGTGCCAGCACCCCCACGGTGGCGGATACGCAGTATTTT.

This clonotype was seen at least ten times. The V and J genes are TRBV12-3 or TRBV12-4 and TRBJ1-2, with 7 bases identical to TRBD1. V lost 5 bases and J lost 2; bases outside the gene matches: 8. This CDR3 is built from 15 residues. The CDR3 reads CASSQTGTANYGYTF. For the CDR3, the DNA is TGTGCCAGCAGTCAAACCGGGACAGCGAACTATGGCTACACCTTC.

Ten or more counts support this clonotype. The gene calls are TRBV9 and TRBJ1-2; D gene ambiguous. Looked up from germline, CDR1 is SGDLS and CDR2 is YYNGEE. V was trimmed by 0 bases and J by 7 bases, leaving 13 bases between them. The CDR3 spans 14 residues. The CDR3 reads CASSVGAETGGYTF. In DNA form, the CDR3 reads TGTGCCAGCAGCGTAGGGGCTGAGACGGGTGGCTACACCTTC. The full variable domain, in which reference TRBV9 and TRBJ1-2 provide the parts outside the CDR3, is DSGVTQTPKHLITATGQRVTLRCSPRSGDLSVYWYQQSLDQGLQFLIQYYNGEERAKGNILERFSAQQFPDLHSELNLSSLELGDSALYFCASSVGAETGGYTFGSGTRLTVV.

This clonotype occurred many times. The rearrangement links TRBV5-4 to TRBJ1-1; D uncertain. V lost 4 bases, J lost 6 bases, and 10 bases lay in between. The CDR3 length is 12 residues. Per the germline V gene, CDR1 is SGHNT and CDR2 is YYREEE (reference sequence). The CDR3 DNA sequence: TGTGCCAGCAGCCCGGACGGAGCTGAAGCTTTCTTT. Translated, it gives CASSPDGAEAFF.

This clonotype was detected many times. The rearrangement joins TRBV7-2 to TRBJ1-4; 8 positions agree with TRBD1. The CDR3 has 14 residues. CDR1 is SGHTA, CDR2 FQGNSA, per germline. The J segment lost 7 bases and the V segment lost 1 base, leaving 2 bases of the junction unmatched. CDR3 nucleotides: TGTGCCAGCAGCTTAGTGGGACAGGTTGAAAAACTGTTTTTT. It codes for CASSLVGQVEKLFF.